This T cell receptor (beta chain) was obtained from a study of blood T cells in healthy people across ages (dated by TCRdb to between 2014 and 2017). Background on the whole study: Template switching captured roughly one uniquely barcoded TCR beta cDNA molecule per two T cells in model experiments. To avoid experimental bias, donors of different ages were spread randomly across the sequencing lanes. The donors were divided into four age groups: young (average approximately 16 years), middle-aged (under 40), aged (under 70) and long-lived (approximately 74). The study analyzed two additional independent replicas of 1 million unique cDNA reads from the same blood draw for two donors, one aged 18 to 30 and one aged 80 or older. To track age-related changes in TCR beta repertoire diversity, the study relied on deep sequencing normalized with unique cDNA molecular identifiers. On the study overall, not on this receptor specifically: Compared with the aged group, the long-lived group had more naive CD4+ T cells, fewer expanded clones and increased TCR diversity, suggesting age selection. Since profiling was done on bulk unsorted PBMCs, naive and antigen-experienced compartments could not be conclusively compared. Estimates of total diversity from one million sequenced T cells were regarded as lower bounds and underestimates. As age increased, observed TCR beta diversity per million T cells dropped in a roughly linear way, and a significant reduction was already evident by age 40. The percentage of naive T cells measured by flow cytometry correlated strongly with observed TCR beta diversity. The CMV infection status of donors was not known, potentially confounding age-related changes in expanded clonotypes.

The CDR1 and CDR2 encoded by the germline V gene (reference sequence) are SEHNR and FQNEAQ. V lost 7 bases and J lost 7 bases; the stretch between them is 14 bases long. Inclusive of the bounding cysteine and phenylalanine, the CDR3 is 14 residues long. Kept here is only the CDR3 DNA, which spans 42 bases and is read in frame from base 1. The donors were a few dozen Caucasian individuals from Russia, aged roughly 6 to 100 years, who were systemically healthy. Around 9.9 milliliters of peripheral blood were collected from each donor into EDTA-treated Vacutainer tubes. Ficoll-Paque density-gradient centrifugation was used to isolate PBMCs, with at least 7 million obtained per sample. Total RNA, at least 6 micrograms per sample, was extracted from PBMCs with Trizol reagent. Naive CD45RAhigh/CD27high T cell percentages were measured by flow cytometry on a PBMC aliquot from every donor. As to this clonotype: What this receptor recognizes is not known. Per-nucleotide qualities are absent, and no much larger clonotype sits a single base away.

Library construction relied on 5' RACE. The listed sequencing device is Illumina HiSeq 2500. A second roughly 6 to 12 cycle PCR used a sample-barcoded 5' primer and a J-beta primer mix. A template-switch 5' adaptor carrying 12 random nucleotides introduced a unique molecular identifier onto each TCR beta cDNA molecule. At least 2.5 million CDR3-containing paired-end reads were obtained from each sample. First-strand cDNA synthesis was performed from all RNA using the Mint cDNA synthesis kit, with priming by a TRBC-specific oligonucleotide. Following uracil-DNA glycosylase treatment, all cDNA underwent a first 18-cycle PCR with the universal primers M1SS and BC2_uni_R. As for the original processing: For normalization, 1 million high-quality reads were randomly selected from each sample, with every read carrying a distinct molecular identifier. Reads sharing molecular identifiers were discarded rather than binned into consensus sequences. MiTCR, set to a Q25 quality threshold and the strictest error-elimination algorithm, was used for CDR3 identification, clonotype clustering and error correction. Lower-bound total TCR beta diversity was estimated with a nonparametric unseen species model using Euler transformation. Using fastp at Q25 and MiXCR, TCRdb reprocessed the public reads and kept productive beta chains. Rows matching on CDR3 protein sequence are summarized as one entry with the most common DNA and genes. The V and J calls come from TCRdb's annotation, not from the publication. The sample yields hundreds of thousands of distinct CDR3 sequences; approximately 40% were counted once. Clones ranked in the top ten supply 25% to 35% of the sample.

Here the chain combines TRBV7-9 and TRBJ1-6; no confident D gene assignment can be made. Sequenced input: blood. The clonotype comes from a man older than 75 in good health. The CDR3 reads as follows: CASNKGRENSPLHF. The DNA reads TGTGCCAGCAACAAAGGCCGTGAGAATTCACCCCTCCACTTT.